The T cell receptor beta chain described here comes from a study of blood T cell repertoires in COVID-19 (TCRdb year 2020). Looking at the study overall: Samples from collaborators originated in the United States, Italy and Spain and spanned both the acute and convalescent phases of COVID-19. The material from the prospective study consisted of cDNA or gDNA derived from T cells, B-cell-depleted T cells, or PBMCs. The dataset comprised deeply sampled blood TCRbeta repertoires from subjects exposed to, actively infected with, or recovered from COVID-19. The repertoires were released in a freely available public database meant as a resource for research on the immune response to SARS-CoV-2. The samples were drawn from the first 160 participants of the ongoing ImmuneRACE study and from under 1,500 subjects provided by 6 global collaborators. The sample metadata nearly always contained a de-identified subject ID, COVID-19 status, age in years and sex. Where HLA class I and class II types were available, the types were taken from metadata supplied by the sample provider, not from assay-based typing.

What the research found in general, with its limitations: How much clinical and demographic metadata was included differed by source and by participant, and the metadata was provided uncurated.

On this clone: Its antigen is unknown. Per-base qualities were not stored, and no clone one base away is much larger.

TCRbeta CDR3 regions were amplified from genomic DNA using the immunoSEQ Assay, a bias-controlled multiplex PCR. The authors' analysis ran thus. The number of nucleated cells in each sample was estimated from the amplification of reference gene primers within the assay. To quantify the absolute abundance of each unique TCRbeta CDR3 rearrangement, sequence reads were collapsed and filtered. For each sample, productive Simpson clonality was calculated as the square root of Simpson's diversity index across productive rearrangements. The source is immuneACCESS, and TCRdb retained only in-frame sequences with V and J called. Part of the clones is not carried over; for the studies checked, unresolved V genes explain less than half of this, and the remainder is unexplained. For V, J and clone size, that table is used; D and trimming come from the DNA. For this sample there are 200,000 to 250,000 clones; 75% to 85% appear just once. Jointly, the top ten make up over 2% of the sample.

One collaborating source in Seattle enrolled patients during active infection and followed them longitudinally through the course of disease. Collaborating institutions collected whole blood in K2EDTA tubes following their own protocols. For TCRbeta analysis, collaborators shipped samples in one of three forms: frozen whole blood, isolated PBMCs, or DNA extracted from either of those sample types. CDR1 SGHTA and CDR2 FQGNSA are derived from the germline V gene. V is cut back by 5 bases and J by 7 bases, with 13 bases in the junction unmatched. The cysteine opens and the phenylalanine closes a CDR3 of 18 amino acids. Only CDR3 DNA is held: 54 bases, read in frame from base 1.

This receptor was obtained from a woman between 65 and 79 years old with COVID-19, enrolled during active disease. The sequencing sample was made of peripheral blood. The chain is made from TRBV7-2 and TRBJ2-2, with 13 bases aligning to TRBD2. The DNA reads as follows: TGTGCCAGCAGCCCGAGGGGACTAGCGGGATTTAGGAACGGGGAGCTGTTTTTT. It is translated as CASSPRGLAGFRNGELFF. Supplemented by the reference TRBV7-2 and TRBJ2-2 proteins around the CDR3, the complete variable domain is GAGVSQSPSNKVTEKGKDVELRCDPISGHTALYWYRQSLGQGLEFLIYFQGNSAPDKSGLPSDRFSAERTGGSVSTLTIQRTQQEDSAVYLCASSPRGLAGFRNGELFFGEGSRLTVL.